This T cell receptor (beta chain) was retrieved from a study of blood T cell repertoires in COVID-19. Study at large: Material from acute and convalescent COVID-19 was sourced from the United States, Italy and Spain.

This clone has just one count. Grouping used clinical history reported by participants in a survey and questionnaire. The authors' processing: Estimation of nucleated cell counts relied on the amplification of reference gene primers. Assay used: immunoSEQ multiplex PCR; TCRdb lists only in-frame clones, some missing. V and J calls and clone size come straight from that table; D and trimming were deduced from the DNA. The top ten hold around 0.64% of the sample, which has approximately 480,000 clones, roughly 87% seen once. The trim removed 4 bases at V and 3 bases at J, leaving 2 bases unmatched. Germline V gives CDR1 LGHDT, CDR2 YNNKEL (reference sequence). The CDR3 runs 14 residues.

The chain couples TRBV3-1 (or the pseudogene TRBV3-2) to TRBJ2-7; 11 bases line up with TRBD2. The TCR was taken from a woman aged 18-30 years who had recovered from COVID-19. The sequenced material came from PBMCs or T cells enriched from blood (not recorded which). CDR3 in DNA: TGTGCCAGCAGCCGGACTAGCGGGTACTACGAGCAGTACTTC. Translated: CASSRTSGYYEQYF.